The rows below give T cell receptor beta chains drawn from one sample of a study of regulatory T cells in long-lasting Graves disease. Via MiXCR, TCRdb re-called the multiplex PCR reads, giving one row per CDR3 protein. This repertoire shows about 460,000 distinct CDR3 sequences, approximately 23% found once; its top ten account for around 13%. Material: peripheral blood mononuclear cells (PBMCs), obtained when the disease was refractory, from a patient treated with antithyroid drugs. These receptors were taken from a female donor with Graves disease. CDR3s include the opening cysteine and the closing phenylalanine or tryptophan. D genes are given only for firm matches. Where a row states a size, it is once, few, many or the class of an expanded clone; other rows omit it.

DNA | CDR3 | D | J | V | size
TGTGCCAGCAGTGTCCAGGGACGGGGCTACACCTTC | CASSVQGRGYTF | NA | TRBJ1-2 | TRBV6-1 | many
TGTGCCAGCAGTTTGCCTGGAGTGCAGCCCCAGCATTTT | CASSLPGVQPQHF | NA | TRBJ1-5 | TRBV28 | many
TGTGCCAGCAGTCCTGGTTTGGGAGCCGCGGAGTATTTT | CASSPGLGAAEYF | NA | TRBJ2-3 | TRBV12-3/TRBV12-4 | NA
TGCGCCAGCAGCCGGGACTCCCAGCAGTACTTC | CASSRDSQQYF | NA | TRBJ2-7 | TRBV4-1 | NA
TGTGCCAGCAGTACACCTGACGGGAACACTGAAGCTTTCTTT | CASSTPDGNTEAFF | NA | TRBJ1-1 | TRBV6-1 | NA
TGTGCCAGCAGTAAAAGAGAGACCCAGTACTTC | CASSKRETQYF | NA | TRBJ2-5 | TRBV6-2/TRBV6-3 | few
TGTGCCAGCAGCTGCCTTAGGGGCTACACCTTC | CASSCLRGYTF | NA | TRBJ1-2 | TRBV11-2 | many
TGTGCCTGGAGTGTAAGGAGAATGGACTATGGCTACACCTTC | CAWSVRRMDYGYTF | NA | TRBJ1-2 | TRBV30 | NA
TGTGCCAGCAGTGAAGGGGAGACCACCCAGATCTTC | CASSEGETTQIF | NA | TRBJ2-7 | TRBV6-1 | many
TGTGCCAGCAGCTTAGGTGGGACCCACACTGAAGCTTTCTTT | CASSLGGTHTEAFF | NA | TRBJ1-1 | TRBV7-9 | few
TGTGCCAGCAGTTTGAGGAGGGGGCAGTACGAGCAGTACTTC | CASSLRRGQYEQYF | NA | TRBJ2-7 | TRBV12-3/TRBV12-4 | few
TGTGCCACCAGCAGAGTCAACGGGGGTGGGAATCAGCCCCAGCATTTT | CATSRVNGGGNQPQHF | NA | TRBJ1-5 | TRBV15 | NA
TGTGCCAGCAGTTCCAGCGTTACTTCACCCCTCCACTTT | CASSSSVTSPLHF | NA | TRBJ1-6 | TRBV28 | many
TGCAGTGCTAGAGTGACGGGGGCTAATGGCTACACCTTC | CSARVTGANGYTF | NA | TRBJ1-2 | TRBV20-1 | many
TGTGCCAGCTCACCACTGACAGCAACTAATGAAAAACTGTTTTTT | CASSPLTATNEKLFF | NA | TRBJ1-4 | TRBV18 | many
TGTGCCAGCAGCCCAGACATCGGGGGAGGGGGCTACACCTTC | CASSPDIGGGGYTF | NA | TRBJ1-2 | TRBV7-2 | many
TGCGCCAGCAGCCAAGTAGGGTCGGCCTCCTACGAGCAGTACTTC | CASSQVGSASYEQYF | NA | TRBJ2-7 | TRBV4-3 | NA
TGTGCCAGTAGTATTACGCAGAGTCCAGATACGCAGTATTTT | CASSITQSPDTQYF | NA | TRBJ2-3 | TRBV19 | NA
TGCAGCGTTGAAGATACAGGCCAAAACATTCAGTACTTC | CSVEDTGQNIQYF | NA | TRBJ2-4 | TRBV29-1 | many
TGTGCCAGCAGCTTAGTATCCCAGCCGAACACTGAAGCTTTCTTT | CASSLVSQPNTEAFF | NA | TRBJ1-1 | TRBV11-3 | many
TGTGCCAGCAGTGTCAGGGATAACTACCCTGAAGCTTTCTTT | CASSVRDNYPEAFF | NA | TRBJ1-1 | TRBV6-1 | few
TGTGCCAGCAATTTACGACAGGTGGGCCCTGAAGCTTTCTTT | CASNLRQVGPEAFF | NA | TRBJ1-1 | TRBV28 | many
TGTGCCAGCAGTTCGAGGACAGGGGAGAACACTGAAGCTTTCTTT | CASSSRTGENTEAFF | TRBD1 | TRBJ1-1 | TRBV12-3/TRBV12-4 | many
TGTGCCATCAGTGAGTCGTGGACAGCCTCAAACACTGAAGCTTTCTTT | CAISESWTASNTEAFF | NA | TRBJ1-1 | TRBV10-3 | NA